The rows below give T cell receptor beta chains drawn from one sample of a study of neoadjuvant anti-PD-1 for oral cavity cancer. Libraries were prepared by immunoSEQ multiplex PCR; TCRdb keeps only in-frame clonotypes and omits some of them. Of 55,000 to 75,000 clones in the sample, 79% were seen once. Sequenced here: PBMCs, sampled before nivolumab (anti-PD-1) treatment. The receptors here all came from a person aged 40 to 85 with oral cavity squamous cell carcinoma. CDR3s include the opening cysteine and the closing phenylalanine or tryptophan. A D gene is named only where the DNA matches it firmly. Size tells how often a clone was seen (once, few, many) or the class of an expanded clone, and some rows leave it out.

length	size	D	V	J	CDR3	DNA
15	-	-	TRBV6-1	TRBJ2-1	CASSELEEGYNEQFF	TGTGCCAGCAGTGAATTAGAGGAGGGGTACAATGAGCAGTTCTTC
14	-	TRBD1	TRBV28	TRBJ1-1	CASSSDRANTEAFF	TGTGCCAGCAGTTCGGACAGGGCCAACACTGAAGCTTTCTTT
16	-	TRBD2	TRBV30	TRBJ2-7	CAWSGLAGVVSDEQYF	TGTGCCTGGAGTGGACTAGCGGGAGTGGTTTCGGACGAGCAGTACTTC
15	few	TRBD1	TRBV6-1	TRBJ2-5	CASCSRDRAEETQYF	TGTGCCAGCTGCTCCCGGGACAGGGCTGAAGAGACCCAGTACTTC
14	-	TRBD1	TRBV5-1	TRBJ2-5	CASRQPGQQETQYF	TGCGCCAGCAGGCAACCGGGACAGCAAGAGACCCAGTACTTC
18	-	-	TRBV21-1	TRBJ1-2	CASSKGGGTVPKGDGYTF	TGTGCCAGCAGCAAAGGCGGAGGGACAGTGCCCAAAGGTGATGGCTACACCTTC
14	-	TRBD2	TRBV6-5	TRBJ2-1	CASSYQRGGNEQFF	TGTGCCAGCAGTTACCAGCGGGGGGGGAATGAGCAGTTCTTC
15	-	TRBD1	TRBV19	TRBJ2-7	CASSIPDRDSHEQYF	TGTGCCAGTAGTATCCCGGACAGGGACAGCCACGAGCAGTACTTC
14	once	-	TRBV14	TRBJ2-7	CASSPKRGPYEQYF	TGTGCCAGCAGCCCTAAACGGGGGCCCTACGAGCAGTACTTC
15	few	-	TRBV6-5	TRBJ2-3	CASRPGQPGTDTQYF	TGTGCCAGCAGGCCGGGACAACCCGGCACAGATACGCAGTATTTT
14	once	-	TRBV19	TRBJ2-5	CASKEGTGQETQYF	TGTGCCAGTAAGGAGGGAACGGGCCAAGAGACCCAGTACTTC
14	-	-	TRBV15	TRBJ2-2	CATSRGPNTGELFF	TGTGCCACCAGCAGAGGACCTAACACCGGGGAGCTGTTTTTT
15	-	-	TRBV28	TRBJ2-7	CASSGSIWKGYEQYF	TGTGCCAGCAGTGGTTCCATATGGAAGGGGTACGAGCAGTACTTC
15	-	-	TRBV5-1	TRBJ2-5	CASSLDQGLGETQYF	TGCGCCAGCAGCTTGGATCAGGGGCTCGGGGAGACCCAGTACTTC
16	-	-	TRBV5-5	TRBJ2-7	CASSLGPGQGRIEQYF	TGTGCCAGCAGCTTGGGCCCGGGGCAGGGGCGAATAGAACAGTACTTC
18	-	-	TRBV30	TRBJ2-2	CAWRGGLLRIANTGELFF	TGTGCCTGGAGGGGGGGATTACTGAGAATCGCGAACACCGGGGAGCTGTTTTTT
13	-	TRBD1	TRBV6-6	TRBJ2-7	CASRGTGNNEQYF	TGTGCCAGCAGGGGGACAGGGAACAACGAGCAGTACTTC
15	-	TRBD1	TRBV5-1	TRBJ1-2	CASSPRTGAGDGYTF	TGCGCCAGCAGCCCCAGGACAGGGGCGGGGGATGGCTACACCTTC
15	-	-	TRBV9	TRBJ2-7	CASSAKQNRVAEQYF	TGTGCCAGCAGCGCCAAACAAAACAGGGTTGCCGAGCAGTACTTC
13	-	-	TRBV5-6	TRBJ2-1	CASSPTLRNEQFF	TGTGCCAGCAGCCCAACCCTGAGGAATGAGCAGTTCTTC
15	-	-	TRBV5-6	TRBJ2-7	CASSLNGPGVREQYF	TGTGCCAGCAGCTTGAACGGTCCGGGAGTGAGGGAGCAGTACTTC
11	-	-	TRBV29-1	TRBJ2-1	CSVEDLVVQFF	TGCAGCGTTGAAGATCTGGTAGTGCAGTTCTTC
14	-	-	TRBV21-1	TRBJ1-4	CASINRRPNEKLFF	TGTGCCAGCATCAACCGGCGGCCTAATGAAAAACTGTTTTTT
12	-	-	TRBV10-2	TRBJ2-7	CASSVGSYEQYF	TGCGCCAGCAGTGTTGGTTCCTACGAGCAGTACTTC
17	few	-	TRBV7-8	TRBJ1-1	CASSLVPLGDMDTEAFF	TGTGCCAGCAGCTTAGTCCCTCTCGGGGACATGGACACTGAAGCTTTCTTT
16	-	TRBD2	TRBV15	TRBJ2-2	CATSRGLAGNTGELFF	TGTGCCACCAGCAGGGGACTAGCGGGAAACACCGGGGAGCTGTTTTTT
16	-	TRBD2	TRBV11-2	TRBJ2-3	CASSLDPAGSTDTQYF	TGTGCCAGCAGCTTAGACCCAGCGGGGAGCACAGATACGCAGTATTTT
12	-	-	TRBV27	TRBJ2-1	CASSSHREEQFF	TGTGCCAGCAGTTCCCACCGCGAGGAGCAGTTCTTC
19	-	TRBD2	TRBV5-1	TRBJ2-1	CASSHPLAGGPAERREQFF	TGCGCCAGCAGCCATCCACTAGCGGGAGGGCCAGCGGAAAGGCGTGAGCAGTTCTTC
14	-	-	TRBV7-9	TRBJ2-1	CASSLGITGNEQFF	TGTGCCAGCAGCTTGGGGATTACAGGGAATGAGCAGTTCTTC
13	-	-	TRBV5-1	TRBJ2-1	CASSGVQQNEQFF	TGCGCCAGCAGCGGTGTACAACAGAATGAGCAGTTCTTC
15	-	TRBD1	TRBV5-1	TRBJ1-1	CASSFSTGVDTEAFF	TGCGCCAGCAGCTTCTCGACAGGGGTGGACACTGAAGCTTTCTTT
16	-	-	TRBV5-4	TRBJ1-2	CASRPGTRQVNYGYTF	TGTGCCAGCAGACCCGGGACACGGCAAGTTAACTATGGCTACACCTTC
16	few	-	TRBV18	TRBJ2-3	CASSPPVRGGTDTQYF	TGTGCCAGCTCACCACCGGTAAGGGGAGGCACAGATACGCAGTATTTT
16	-	-	TRBV30	TRBJ1-1	CAWSGYSGTWDTEAFF	TGTGCCTGGAGCGGGTATTCCGGGACCTGGGACACTGAAGCTTTCTTT
17	-	-	TRBV6-1	TRBJ1-1	CASSERFRGAQGAEAFF	TGTGCCAGCAGTGAAAGATTTCGTGGAGCTCAGGGAGCTGAAGCTTTCTTT
16	-	TRBD1	TRBV7-9	TRBJ1-1	CASSPRQGGGQLEAFF	TGTGCCAGCAGCCCTCGACAGGGTGGGGGCCAACTTGAAGCTTTCTTT
14	-	-	TRBV27	TRBJ2-1	CASTRRGSENEQFF	TGTGCCAGCACCCGGCGAGGAAGCGAGAATGAGCAGTTCTTC
19	-	-	TRBV18	TRBJ1-1	CASSPPGTGTYKENTEAFF	TGTGCCAGCTCACCACCTGGGACCGGGACCTACAAGGAGAACACTGAAGCTTTCTTT
14	-	-	TRBV7-2	TRBJ2-7	CASSSDHFSYEQYF	TGTGCCAGCAGCTCGGACCATTTCTCCTACGAGCAGTACTTC
12	-	-	TRBV14	TRBJ2-7	CASSQGSREQYF	TGTGCCAGCAGCCAAGGATCCAGGGAGCAGTACTTC
11	few	-	TRBV5-4	TRBJ1-4	CASSLNEKLFF	TGTGCCAGCAGCCTCAATGAAAAACTGTTTTTT
13	-	-	TRBV30	TRBJ2-7	CAWSVGGANEQYF	TGTGCCTGGAGTGTCGGGGGAGCCAACGAGCAGTACTTC
14	once	TRBD2	TRBV5-1	TRBJ2-7	CASSLSAGVKEQYF	TGCGCCAGCAGCTTGTCGGCGGGGGTAAAAGAGCAGTACTTC
16	-	-	TRBV19	TRBJ2-3	CASSPLTRQPTDTQYF	TGTGCCAGTAGTCCACTGACTAGGCAACCTACAGATACGCAGTATTTT
15	once	TRBD2	TRBV5-1	TRBJ2-2	CATQKGLAGTGELFF	TGCGCCACCCAAAAAGGACTAGCGGGAACTGGGGAGCTGTTTTTT
14	-	-	TRBV19	TRBJ1-1	CASSTGTANTEAFF	TGTGCCAGTAGTACGGGGACGGCTAACACTGAAGCTTTCTTT
14	-	-	TRBV29-1	TRBJ1-4	CSATERAANEKLFF	TGCAGCGCTACAGAAAGGGCCGCGAATGAAAAACTGTTTTTT
18	-	TRBD1	TRBV5-1	TRBJ2-1	CASSLEPRTGGDYNEQFF	TGCGCCAGCAGCTTGGAACCTAGGACAGGGGGGGACTACAATGAGCAGTTCTTC
14	-	-	TRBV5-1	TRBJ2-5	CASSLGRSQGTQYF	TGCGCCAGCAGCTTGGGGCGGTCCCAGGGGACCCAGTACTTC
12	-	-	TRBV5-1	TRBJ1-2	CASREGMIGYTF	TGCGCCAGCAGGGAAGGGATGATCGGCTACACCTTC